A single sample is the source of the 2 T cell receptor beta chains below, sequenced in a study of T cells in Graves' hyperthyroidism and ophthalmopathy. RNA transcripts gave rise to amplified TCR beta CDR3 regions. Primed by the HTBI set, a first-round RT-PCR was run on the TCR CDR3. TCRdb processed the multiplex PCR reads anew with MiXCR; each CDR3 protein has one entry. The sample has a few hundred thousand distinct CDR3 sequences, roughly 16% seen once. Sequencing was performed on blood. The source is a woman in her 40s with Graves' ophthalmopathy.

This clonotype was seen at least ten times. The chain combines TRBV2 with TRBJ2-1, with TRBD2 matching 8 bases. The ends lost 6 bases at V and 1 base at J; junction bases unmatched: 8. Germline CDR1 reads SNHLY; CDR2 reads FYNNEI. This CDR3 contains 16 residues. The CDR3 region has the DNA TGTGCCAGCAGGCGGGGGCTAGCGGGTTCCTACAATGAGCAGTTCTTC. It codes for CASRRGLAGSYNEQFF.

This clonotype was detected ten times or more. The rearrangement uses TRBV10-3 and TRBJ2-1; D is unclear. This CDR3 region has 14 residues. The V gene lost 0 bases and the J gene lost 5 bases, with 8 bases spanning the gap. Germline V gene sequence: CDR1 ENHRY, CDR2 SYGVKD. The CDR3 sequence is CAISESGRNNEQFF. CDR3 nucleotides: TGTGCCATCAGTGAGTCGGGCCGTAACAATGAGCAGTTCTTC.